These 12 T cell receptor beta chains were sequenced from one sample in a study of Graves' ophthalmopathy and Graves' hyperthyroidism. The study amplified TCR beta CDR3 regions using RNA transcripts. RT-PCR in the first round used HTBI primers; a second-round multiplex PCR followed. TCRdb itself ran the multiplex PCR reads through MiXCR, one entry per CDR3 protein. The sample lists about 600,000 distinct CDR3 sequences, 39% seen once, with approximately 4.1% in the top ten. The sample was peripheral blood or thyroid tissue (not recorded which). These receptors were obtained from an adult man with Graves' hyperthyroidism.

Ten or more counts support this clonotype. The CDR3 loop reads CASRRTSESSYEQYF. CDR3 sequence (DNA): TGTGCCAGCAGACGGACTAGCGAAAGCTCCTACGAGCAGTACTTC. The rearrangement links TRBV7-8 to TRBJ2-7, with TRBD2 identical over 9 bases. In germline, CDR1 is SGHVS, CDR2 FQNEAQ. The CDR3 runs 15 residues. Germline trimming cut 6 bases from V and 0 bases from J; bases unmatched to any gene: 6.

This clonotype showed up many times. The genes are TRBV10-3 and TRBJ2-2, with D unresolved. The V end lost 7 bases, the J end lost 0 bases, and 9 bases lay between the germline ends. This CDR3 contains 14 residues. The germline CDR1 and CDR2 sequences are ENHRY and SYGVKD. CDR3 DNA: TGTGCCATCAACGACAAAACGAACACCGGGGAGCTGTTTTTT. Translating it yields CAINDKTNTGELFF.

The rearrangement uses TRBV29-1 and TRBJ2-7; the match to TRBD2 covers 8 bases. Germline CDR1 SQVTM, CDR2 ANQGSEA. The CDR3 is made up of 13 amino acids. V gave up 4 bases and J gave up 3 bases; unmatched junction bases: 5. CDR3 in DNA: TGCAGCGTTGGACAGAGCGGGAGCTACGAGCAGTACTTC. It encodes CSVGQSGSYEQYF.

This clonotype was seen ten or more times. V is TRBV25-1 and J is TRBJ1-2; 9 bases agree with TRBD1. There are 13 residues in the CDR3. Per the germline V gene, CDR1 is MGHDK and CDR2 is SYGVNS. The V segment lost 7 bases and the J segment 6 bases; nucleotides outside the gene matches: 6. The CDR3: CASISDRGDGYTF. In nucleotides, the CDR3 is TGTGCCAGCATCTCGGACAGGGGTGATGGCTACACCTTC.

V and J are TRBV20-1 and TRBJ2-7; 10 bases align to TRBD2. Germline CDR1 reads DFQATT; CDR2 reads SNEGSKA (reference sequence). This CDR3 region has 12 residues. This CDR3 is CSASGRAYEQYF. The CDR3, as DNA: TGCAGCGCAAGCGGGAGGGCCTACGAGCAGTACTTC.

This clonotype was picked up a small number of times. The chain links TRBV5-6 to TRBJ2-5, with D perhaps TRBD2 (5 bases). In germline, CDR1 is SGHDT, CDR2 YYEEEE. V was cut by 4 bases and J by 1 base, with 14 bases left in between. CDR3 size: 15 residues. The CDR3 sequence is CASSQPEGPQETQYF. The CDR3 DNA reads TGTGCCAGCAGCCAGCCTGAGGGCCCCCAAGAGACCCAGTACTTC. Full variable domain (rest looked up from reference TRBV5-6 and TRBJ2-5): DAGVTQSPTHLIKTRGQQVTLRCSPKSGHDTVSWYQQALGQGPQFIFQYYEEEERQRGNFPDRFSGHQFPNYSSELNVNALLLGDSALYLCASSQPEGPQETQYFGPGTRLLVL.

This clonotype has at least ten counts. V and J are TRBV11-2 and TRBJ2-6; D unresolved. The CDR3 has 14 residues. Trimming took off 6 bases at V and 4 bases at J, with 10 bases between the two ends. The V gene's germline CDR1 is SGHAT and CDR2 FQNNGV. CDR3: CASSDWSGANVLTF. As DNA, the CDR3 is TGTGCCAGCAGTGACTGGTCGGGGGCCAACGTCCTGACTTTC. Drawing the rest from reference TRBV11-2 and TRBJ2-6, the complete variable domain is EAGVAQSPRYKIIEKRQSVAFWCNPISGHATLYWYQQILGQGPKLLIQFQNNGVVDDSQLPKDRFSAERLKGVDSTLKIQPAKLEDSAVYLCASSDWSGANVLTFGAGSRLTVL.

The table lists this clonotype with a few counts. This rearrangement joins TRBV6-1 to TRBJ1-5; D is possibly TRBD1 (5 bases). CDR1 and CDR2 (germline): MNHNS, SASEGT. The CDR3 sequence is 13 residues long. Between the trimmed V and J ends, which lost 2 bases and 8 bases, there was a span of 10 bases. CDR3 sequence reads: CASSERGFEPQHF. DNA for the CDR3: TGTGCCAGCAGTGAAAGGGGTTTTGAGCCCCAGCATTTT.

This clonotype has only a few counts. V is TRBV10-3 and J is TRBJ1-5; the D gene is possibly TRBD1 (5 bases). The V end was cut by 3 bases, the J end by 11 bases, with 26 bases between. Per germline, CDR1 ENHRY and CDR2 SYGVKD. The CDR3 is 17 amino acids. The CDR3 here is CAISDYGHRGSRETQHF. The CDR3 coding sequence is TGTGCCATCAGTGATTACGGGCATAGGGGCAGTCGGGAGACCCAGCATTTT.

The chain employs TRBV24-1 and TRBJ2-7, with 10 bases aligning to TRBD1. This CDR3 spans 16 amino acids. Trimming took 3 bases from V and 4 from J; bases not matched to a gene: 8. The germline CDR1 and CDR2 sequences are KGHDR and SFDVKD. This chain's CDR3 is CATSDTLGQGVYEQYF. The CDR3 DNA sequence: TGTGCCACCAGTGATACCCTAGGACAGGGGGTTTACGAGCAGTACTTC.

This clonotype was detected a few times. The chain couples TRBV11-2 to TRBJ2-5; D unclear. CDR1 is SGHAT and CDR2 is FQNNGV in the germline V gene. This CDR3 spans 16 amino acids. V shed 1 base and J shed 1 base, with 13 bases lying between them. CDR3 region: CASSLAAAGSQETQYF. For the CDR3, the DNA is TGTGCCAGCAGCTTAGCCGCCGCAGGAAGCCAAGAGACCCAGTACTTC.

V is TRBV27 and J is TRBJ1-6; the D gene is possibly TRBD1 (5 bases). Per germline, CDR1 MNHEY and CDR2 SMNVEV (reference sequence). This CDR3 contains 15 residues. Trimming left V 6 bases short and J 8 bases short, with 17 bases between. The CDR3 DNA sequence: TGTGCCAGCAGCCAAGATTGGAGGGGTTATTCACCCCTCCACTTT. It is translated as CASSQDWRGYSPLHF.